This T cell receptor beta chain was sequenced for a study of CD8 T cells in ankylosing spondylitis. This clonotype appeared a few times. The germline V and J ends were trimmed by 2 bases and 5 bases, with 13 bases remaining between them. The germline V gene has CDR1 MNHEY and CDR2 SMNVEV (reference sequence). The CDR3 sequence is 14 residues long. TCRdb re-analysed the 5' RACE reads in MiXCR, keeping a single row per CDR3 protein. The table lists 300,000 to 400,000 distinct CDR3 sequences, 20% to 25% of them singletons. Sequencing was performed on blood, either unsorted or a sorted T cell fraction (not recorded which). The chain recombines TRBV27 with TRBJ2-7; D perhaps matches TRBD2 (5 bases). The sequence was collected from a male donor with ankylosing spondylitis or in good health (not recorded which). The CDR3 DNA sequence: TGTGCCAGCAGTTTAACGGGTTTCGGGAACGAGCAGTACTTC. Its protein is CASSLTGFGNEQYF.